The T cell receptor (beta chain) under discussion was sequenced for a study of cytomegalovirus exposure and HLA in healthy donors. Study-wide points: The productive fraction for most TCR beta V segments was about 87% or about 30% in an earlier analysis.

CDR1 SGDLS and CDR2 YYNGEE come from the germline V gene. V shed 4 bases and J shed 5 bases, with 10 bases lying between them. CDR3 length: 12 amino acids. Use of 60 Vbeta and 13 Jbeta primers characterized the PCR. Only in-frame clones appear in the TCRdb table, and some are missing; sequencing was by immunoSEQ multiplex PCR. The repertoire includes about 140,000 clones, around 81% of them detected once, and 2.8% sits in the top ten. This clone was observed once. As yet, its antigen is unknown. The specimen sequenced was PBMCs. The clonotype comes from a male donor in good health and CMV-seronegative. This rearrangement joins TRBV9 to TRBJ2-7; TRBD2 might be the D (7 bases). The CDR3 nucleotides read TGTGCCAGCAGCCGGGGGGCCCACGAGCAGTACTTC. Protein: CASSRGAHEQYF.